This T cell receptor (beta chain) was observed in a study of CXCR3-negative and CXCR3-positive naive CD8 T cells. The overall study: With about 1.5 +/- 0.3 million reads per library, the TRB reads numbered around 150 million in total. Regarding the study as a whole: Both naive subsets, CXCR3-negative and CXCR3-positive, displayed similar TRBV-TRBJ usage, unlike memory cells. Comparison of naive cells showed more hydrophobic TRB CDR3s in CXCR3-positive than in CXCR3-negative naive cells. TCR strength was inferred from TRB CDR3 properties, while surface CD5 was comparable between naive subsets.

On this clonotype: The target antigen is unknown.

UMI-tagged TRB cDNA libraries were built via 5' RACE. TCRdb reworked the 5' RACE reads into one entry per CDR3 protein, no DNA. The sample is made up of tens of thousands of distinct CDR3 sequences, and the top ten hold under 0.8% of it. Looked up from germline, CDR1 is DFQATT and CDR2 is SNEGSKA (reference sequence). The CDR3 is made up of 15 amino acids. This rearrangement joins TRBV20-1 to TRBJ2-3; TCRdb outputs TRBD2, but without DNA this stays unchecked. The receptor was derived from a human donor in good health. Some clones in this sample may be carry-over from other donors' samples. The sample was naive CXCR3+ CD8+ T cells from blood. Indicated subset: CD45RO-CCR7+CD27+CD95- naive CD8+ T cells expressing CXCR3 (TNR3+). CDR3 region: CSARPPSGVGDTQYF.